This T cell receptor (beta chain) comes out of a study of graft-versus-host responses after intestinal transplantation. Concerning this clone: Its antigen is currently unknown.

TCRdb's copy holds only in-frame clones and misses some; the assay was immunoSEQ multiplex PCR. The sample lists approximately 110,000 clones; 85% to 95% were seen once. Study conclusions and caveats: Circulating GvH clones peaking coincided with falling HvG clones soon after transplant.

The CDR3 consists of 14 residues. V dropped 3 bases and J dropped 12 bases, with 22 bases sitting between them. Germline-derived CDR1 and CDR2 are SGDLS and YYNGEE. The sequenced sample was unstimulated CD8+ T cells sorted from spleen or lymph node cells, obtained before transplant. The receptor was derived from a human donor who was the organ donor for an intestinal transplant. The chain couples TRBV9 to TRBJ2-7; D is possibly TRBD2 (5 bases). The CDR3 loop reads CASSESPEGAARYF. CDR3 nucleotide sequence: TGTGCCAGCAGCGAGAGCCCCGAGGGAGCGGCGCGGTACTTC.